The source of this T cell receptor (beta chain) is a study of T cells after yellow fever vaccination. The wider study: For low cell numbers, libraries were made with SMART-Seq v4 Ultra Low Input.

The CDR3 is 15 amino acids. V gave up 2 bases and J gave up 0 bases, with 8 bases separating them. Germline lookup yields CDR1 MNHNY and CDR2 SVGAGI (reference sequence). From the 5' RACE reads, TCRdb called clonotypes with MiXCR, one entry per CDR3 protein. The data show 310,000 or so distinct CDR3 sequences, with about 3.5% seen just once and about 20% held by the top ten. Findings and caveats of the study: The booster saw the reappearance of most primary-vaccination clones (around 95% CD4, 88% CD8). Though weaker, the secondary response peaked faster, on day 5 versus 15.

About this clonotype itself: The antigen remains undetermined.

V is TRBV6-6 and J is TRBJ1-3; D not resolved. The receptor comes from a man in his late teens or twenties who received the YFV17D yellow fever vaccine. The specimen was PBMCs, collected on the day of the yellow fever booster vaccination. CDR3 coding DNA: TGTGCCAGCAGTTACACGGGCAACTCTGGAAACACCATATATTTT. It is translated as CASSYTGNSGNTIYF.